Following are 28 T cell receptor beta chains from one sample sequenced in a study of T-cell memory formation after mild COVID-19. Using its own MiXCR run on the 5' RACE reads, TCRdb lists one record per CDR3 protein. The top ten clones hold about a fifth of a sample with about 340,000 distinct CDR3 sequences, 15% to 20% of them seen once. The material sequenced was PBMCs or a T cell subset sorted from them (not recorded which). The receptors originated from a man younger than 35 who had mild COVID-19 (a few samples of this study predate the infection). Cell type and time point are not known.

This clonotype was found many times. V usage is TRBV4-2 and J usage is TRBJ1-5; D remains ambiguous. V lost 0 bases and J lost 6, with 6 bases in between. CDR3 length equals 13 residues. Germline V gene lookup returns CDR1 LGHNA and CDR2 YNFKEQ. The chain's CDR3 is CASSQDSVQPQHF. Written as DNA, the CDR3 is TGTGCCAGCAGCCAAGATTCCGTTCAGCCCCAGCATTTT.

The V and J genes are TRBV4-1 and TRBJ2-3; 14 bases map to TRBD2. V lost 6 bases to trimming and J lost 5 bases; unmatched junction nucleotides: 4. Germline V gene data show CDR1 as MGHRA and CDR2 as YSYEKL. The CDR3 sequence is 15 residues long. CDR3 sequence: CASRGLAGGEDTQYF. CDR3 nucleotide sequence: TGCGCCAGCAGAGGACTAGCGGGGGGCGAAGATACGCAGTATTTT.

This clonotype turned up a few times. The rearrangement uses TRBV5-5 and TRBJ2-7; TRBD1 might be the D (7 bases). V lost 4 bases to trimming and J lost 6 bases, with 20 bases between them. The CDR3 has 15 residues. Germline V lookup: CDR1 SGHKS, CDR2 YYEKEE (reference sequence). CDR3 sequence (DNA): TGTGCCAGCAGCAGAGCTCCAGGGGGGCGGACCGAGCAGTACGTC. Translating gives CASSRAPGGRTEQYV.

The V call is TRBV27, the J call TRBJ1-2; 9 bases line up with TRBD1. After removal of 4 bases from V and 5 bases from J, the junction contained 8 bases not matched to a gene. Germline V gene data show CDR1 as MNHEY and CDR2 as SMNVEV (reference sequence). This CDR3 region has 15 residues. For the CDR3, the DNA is TGTGCCAGCAGTTGGGGACAGGGAGAGTTATATGGCTACACCTTC. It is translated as CASSWGQGELYGYTF.

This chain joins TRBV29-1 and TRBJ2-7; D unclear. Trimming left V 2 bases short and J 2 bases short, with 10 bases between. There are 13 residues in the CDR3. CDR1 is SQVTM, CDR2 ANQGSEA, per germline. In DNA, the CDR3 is TGCAGCGTTGAACCCGTGGGCCCCTACGAGCAGTACTTC. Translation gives CSVEPVGPYEQYF.

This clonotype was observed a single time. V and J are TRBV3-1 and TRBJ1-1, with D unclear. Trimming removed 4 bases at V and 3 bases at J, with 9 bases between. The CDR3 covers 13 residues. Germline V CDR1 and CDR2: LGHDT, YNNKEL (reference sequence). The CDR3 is CASSLQWDTEAFF. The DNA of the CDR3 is TGTGCCAGCAGCCTCCAGTGGGACACTGAAGCTTTCTTT.

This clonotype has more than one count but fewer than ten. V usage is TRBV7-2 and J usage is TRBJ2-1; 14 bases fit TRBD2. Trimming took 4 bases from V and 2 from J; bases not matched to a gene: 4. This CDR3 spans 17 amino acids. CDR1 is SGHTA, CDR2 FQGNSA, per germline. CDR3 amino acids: CASSSAGLAGAYNEQFF. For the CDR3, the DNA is TGTGCCAGCAGCTCAGCGGGACTAGCGGGGGCCTACAATGAGCAGTTCTTC. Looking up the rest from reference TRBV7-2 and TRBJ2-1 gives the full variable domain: GAGVSQSPSNKVTEKGKDVELRCDPISGHTALYWYRQSLGQGLEFLIYFQGNSAPDKSGLPSDRFSAERTGGSVSTLTIQRTQQEDSAVYLCASSSAGLAGAYNEQFFGPGTRLTVL.

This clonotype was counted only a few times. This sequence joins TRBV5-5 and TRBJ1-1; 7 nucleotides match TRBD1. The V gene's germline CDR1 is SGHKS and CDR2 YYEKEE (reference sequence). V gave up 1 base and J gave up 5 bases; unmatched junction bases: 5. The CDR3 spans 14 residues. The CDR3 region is CASSLLTGETEAFF. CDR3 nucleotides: TGTGCCAGCAGCTTGCTAACAGGGGAGACTGAAGCTTTCTTT.

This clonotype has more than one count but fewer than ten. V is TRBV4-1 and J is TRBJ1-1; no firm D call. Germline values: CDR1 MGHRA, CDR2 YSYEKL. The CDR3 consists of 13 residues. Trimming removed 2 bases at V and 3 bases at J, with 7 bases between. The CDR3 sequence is CASSQIHDTEAFF. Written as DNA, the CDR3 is TGCGCCAGCAGCCAAATTCATGACACTGAAGCTTTCTTT.

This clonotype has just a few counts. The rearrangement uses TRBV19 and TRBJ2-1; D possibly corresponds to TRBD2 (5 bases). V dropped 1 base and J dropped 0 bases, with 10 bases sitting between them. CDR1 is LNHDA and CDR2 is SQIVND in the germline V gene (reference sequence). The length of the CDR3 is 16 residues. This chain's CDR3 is CASSIGGQSSYNEQFF. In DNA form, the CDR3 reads TGTGCCAGTAGTATAGGCGGGCAGAGCTCCTACAATGAGCAGTTCTTC.

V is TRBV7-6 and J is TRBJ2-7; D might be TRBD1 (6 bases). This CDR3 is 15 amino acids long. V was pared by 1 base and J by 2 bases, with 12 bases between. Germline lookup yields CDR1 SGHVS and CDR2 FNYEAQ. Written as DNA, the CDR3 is TGTGCCAGCAGCTTAGGGTCAGGGGCCCCCTACGAGCAGTACGTC. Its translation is CASSLGSGAPYEQYV.

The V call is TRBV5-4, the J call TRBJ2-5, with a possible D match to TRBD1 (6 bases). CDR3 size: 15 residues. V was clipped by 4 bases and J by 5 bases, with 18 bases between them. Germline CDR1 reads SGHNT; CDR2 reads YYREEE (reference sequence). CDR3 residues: CASSIRGYTLETQYF. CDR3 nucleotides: TGTGCCAGCAGCATCAGGGGTTATACCTTGGAGACCCAGTACTTC.

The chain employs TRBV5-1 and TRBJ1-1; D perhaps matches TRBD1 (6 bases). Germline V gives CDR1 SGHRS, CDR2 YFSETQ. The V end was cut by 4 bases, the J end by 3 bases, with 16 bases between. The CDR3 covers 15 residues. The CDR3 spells CASSGGGSPDTEAFF. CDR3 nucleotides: TGCGCCAGCAGCGGGGGCGGATCTCCCGACACTGAAGCTTTCTTT.

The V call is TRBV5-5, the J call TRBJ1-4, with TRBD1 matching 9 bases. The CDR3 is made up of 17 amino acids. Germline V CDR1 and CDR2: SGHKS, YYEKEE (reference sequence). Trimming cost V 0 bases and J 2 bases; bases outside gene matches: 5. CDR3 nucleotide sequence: TGTGCCAGCAGCTTGGACAGGGGGCGAGTGACTAATGAAAAACTGTTTTTT. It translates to CASSLDRGRVTNEKLFF.

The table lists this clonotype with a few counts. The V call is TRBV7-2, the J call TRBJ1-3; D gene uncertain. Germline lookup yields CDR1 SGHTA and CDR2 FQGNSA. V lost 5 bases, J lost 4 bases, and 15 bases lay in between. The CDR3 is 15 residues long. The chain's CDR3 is CASSQPFAQGNTIYF. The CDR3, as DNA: TGTGCCAGCAGCCAACCATTTGCACAAGGAAACACCATATATTTT.

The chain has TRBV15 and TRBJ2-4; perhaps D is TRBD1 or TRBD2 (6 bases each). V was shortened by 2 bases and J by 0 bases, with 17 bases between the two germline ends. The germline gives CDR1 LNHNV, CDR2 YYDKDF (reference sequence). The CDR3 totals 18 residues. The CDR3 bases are TGTGCCACCAGCAGATCGCCCGGGGGACACTTAGCCAAAAACATTCAGTACTTC. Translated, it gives CATSRSPGGHLAKNIQYF.

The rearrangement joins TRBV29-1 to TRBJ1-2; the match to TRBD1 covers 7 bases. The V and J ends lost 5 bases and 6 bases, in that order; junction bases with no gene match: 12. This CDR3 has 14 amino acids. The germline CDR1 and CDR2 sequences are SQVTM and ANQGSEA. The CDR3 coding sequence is TGCAGCGTTATCCCGACAGGGATTGGGGATGGCTACACCTTC. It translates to CSVIPTGIGDGYTF.

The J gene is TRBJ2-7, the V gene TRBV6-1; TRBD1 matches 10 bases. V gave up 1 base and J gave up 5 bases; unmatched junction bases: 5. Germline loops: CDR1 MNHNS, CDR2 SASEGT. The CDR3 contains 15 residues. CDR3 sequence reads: CASSEGTGGVDEQYF. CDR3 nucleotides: TGTGCCAGCAGTGAAGGGACAGGGGGTGTGGACGAGCAGTACTTC.

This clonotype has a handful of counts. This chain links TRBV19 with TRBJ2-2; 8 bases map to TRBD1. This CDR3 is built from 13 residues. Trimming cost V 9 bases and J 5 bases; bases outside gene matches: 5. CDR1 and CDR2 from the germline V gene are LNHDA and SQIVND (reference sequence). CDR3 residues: CASRGLGTGELFF. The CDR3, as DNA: TGTGCCAGCAGGGGGCTTGGGACCGGGGAGCTGTTTTTT.

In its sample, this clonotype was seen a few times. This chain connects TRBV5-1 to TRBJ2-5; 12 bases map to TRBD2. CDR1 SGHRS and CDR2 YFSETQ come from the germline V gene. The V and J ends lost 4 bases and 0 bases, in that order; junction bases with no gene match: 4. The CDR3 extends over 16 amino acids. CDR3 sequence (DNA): TGCGCCAGCAGCACTAGCGGGGGGAAGTACCAAGAGACCCAGTACTTC. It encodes CASSTSGGKYQETQYF.

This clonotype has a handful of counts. In nucleotides, the CDR3 is TGTGCCTGGAGTGTACACCCCAGGGAAAAGGGTGAAAAACTGTTTTTT. Amino acid sequence: CAWSVHPREKGEKLFF. The chain is built from TRBV30 and TRBJ1-4; D is possibly TRBD1 (5 bases). The CDR3 has 16 residues. Germline lookup yields CDR1 GTSNPN and CDR2 SVGIG (reference sequence). The V and J ends lost 0 bases and 7 bases respectively, with 18 bases between them.

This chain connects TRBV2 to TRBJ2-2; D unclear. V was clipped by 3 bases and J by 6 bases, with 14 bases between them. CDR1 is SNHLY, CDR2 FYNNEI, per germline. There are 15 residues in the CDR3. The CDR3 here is CASSDGPSGAGELFF. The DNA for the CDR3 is TGTGCCAGCAGTGATGGACCCAGTGGGGCCGGGGAGCTGTTTTTT.

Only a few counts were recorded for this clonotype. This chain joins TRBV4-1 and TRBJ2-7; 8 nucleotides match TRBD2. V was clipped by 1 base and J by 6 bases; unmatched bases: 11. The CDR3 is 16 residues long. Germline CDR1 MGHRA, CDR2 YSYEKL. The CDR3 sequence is CASSQARGRGAGEQYV. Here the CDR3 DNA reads TGCGCCAGCAGCCAAGCCCGGGGGCGGGGGGCTGGCGAGCAGTACGTC.

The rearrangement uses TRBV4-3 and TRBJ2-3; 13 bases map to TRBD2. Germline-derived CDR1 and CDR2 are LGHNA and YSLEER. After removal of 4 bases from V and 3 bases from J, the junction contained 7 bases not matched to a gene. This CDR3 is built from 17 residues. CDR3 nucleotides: TGCGCCAGCAGCCGAGGACTAGCGGGGGATACTACAGATACGCAGTATTTT. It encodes CASSRGLAGDTTDTQYF.

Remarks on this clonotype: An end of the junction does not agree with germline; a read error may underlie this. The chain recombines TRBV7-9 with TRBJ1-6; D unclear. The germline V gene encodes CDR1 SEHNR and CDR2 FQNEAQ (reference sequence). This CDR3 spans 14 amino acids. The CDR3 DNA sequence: TGTGCCAGCAGCCTGGACTCCAATAATTCACCCCTCCACTTT. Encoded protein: CASSLDSNNSPLHF.

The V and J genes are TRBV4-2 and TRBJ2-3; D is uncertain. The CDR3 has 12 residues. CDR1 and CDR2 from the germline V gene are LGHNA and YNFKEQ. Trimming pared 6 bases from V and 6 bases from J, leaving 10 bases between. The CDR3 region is CASSAWRDTQYF. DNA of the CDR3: TGTGCCAGCAGTGCTTGGCGCGATACGCAGTATTTT.

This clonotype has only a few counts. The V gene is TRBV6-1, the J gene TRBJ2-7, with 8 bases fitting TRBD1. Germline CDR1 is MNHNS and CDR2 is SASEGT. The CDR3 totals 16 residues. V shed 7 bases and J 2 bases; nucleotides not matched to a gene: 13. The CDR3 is CASMRRPGQVTYEQYF. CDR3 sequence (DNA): TGTGCCAGCATGCGAAGACCGGGACAGGTGACCTACGAGCAGTACTTC.

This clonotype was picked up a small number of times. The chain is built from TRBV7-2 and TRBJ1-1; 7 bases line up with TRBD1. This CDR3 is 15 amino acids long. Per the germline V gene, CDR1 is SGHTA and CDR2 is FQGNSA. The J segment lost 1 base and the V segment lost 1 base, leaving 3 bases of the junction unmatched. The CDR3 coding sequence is TGTGCCAGCAGCTTAGGGTACAGGGGGAACACTGAAGCTTTCTTT. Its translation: CASSLGYRGNTEAFF.